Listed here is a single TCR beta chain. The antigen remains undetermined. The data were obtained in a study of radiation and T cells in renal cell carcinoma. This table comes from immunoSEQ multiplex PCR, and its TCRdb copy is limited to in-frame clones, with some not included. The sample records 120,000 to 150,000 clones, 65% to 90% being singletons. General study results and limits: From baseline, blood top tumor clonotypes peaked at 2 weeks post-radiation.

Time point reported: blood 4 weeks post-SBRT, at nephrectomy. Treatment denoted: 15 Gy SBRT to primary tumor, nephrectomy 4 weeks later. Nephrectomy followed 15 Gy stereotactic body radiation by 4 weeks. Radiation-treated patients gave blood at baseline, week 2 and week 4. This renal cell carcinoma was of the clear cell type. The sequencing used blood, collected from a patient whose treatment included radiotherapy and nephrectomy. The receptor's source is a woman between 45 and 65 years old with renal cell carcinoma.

The CDR3 nucleotides are TGCGCCAGCAGCCAGTGGGGCCAAGAGACCCAGTACTTC. It encodes CASSQWGQETQYF. The rearrangement uses TRBV4-1 and TRBJ2-5; D gene unclear. The CDR3 is 13 amino acids. Trimming pared 3 bases from V and 1 base from J, leaving 6 bases between. Germline assignment: CDR1 MGHRA and CDR2 YSYEKL.